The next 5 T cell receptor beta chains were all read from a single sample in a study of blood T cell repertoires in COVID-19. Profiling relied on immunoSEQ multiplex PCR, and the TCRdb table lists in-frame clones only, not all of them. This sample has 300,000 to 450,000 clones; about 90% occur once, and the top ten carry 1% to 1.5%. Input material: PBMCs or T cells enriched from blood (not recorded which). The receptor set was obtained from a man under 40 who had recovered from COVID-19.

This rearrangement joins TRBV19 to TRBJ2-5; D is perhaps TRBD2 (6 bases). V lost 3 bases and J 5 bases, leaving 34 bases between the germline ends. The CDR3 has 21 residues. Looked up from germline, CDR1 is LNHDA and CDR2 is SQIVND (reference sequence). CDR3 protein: CASSILGITGDPTLRRETQYF. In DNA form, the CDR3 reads TGTGCCAGTAGTATTTTAGGTATTACGGGGGACCCAACCCTACGGCGGGAGACCCAGTACTTC.

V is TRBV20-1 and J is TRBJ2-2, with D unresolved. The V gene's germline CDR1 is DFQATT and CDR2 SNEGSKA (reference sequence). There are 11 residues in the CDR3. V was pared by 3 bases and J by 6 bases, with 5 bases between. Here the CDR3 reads CSASLSGELFF. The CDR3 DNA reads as TGCAGTGCTAGTCTCTCCGGGGAGCTGTTTTTT.

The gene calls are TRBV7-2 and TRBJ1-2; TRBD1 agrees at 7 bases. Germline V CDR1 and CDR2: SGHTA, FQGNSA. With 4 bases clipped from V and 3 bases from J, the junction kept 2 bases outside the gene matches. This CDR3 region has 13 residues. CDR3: CASSSTGDYGYTF. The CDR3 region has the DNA TGTGCCAGCAGCTCTACAGGGGACTATGGCTACACCTTC.

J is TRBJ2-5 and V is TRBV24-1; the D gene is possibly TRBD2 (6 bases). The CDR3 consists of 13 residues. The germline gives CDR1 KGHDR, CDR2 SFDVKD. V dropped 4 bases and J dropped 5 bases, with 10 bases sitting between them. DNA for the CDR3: TGTGCCACCAGTGACGCTCGGGAGGAGACCCAGTACTTC. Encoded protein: CATSDAREETQYF.

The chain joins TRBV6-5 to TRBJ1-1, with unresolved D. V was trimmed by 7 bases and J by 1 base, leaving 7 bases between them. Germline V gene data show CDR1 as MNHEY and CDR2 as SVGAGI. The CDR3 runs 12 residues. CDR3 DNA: TGTGCCAGCACTACCGGGAACACTGAAGCTTTCTTT. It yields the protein CASTTGNTEAFF.